This T cell receptor (beta chain) was captured by sequencing in a study of blood T cell repertoires in COVID-19. Original methodology: Scientists estimated how many nucleated cells there were by amplifying reference gene primers. Profiling relied on immunoSEQ multiplex PCR, and the TCRdb table lists in-frame clones only, not all of them. V, J and clone size reflect that table, while D and trimming were determined from the DNA. The sample carries approximately 200,000 clones, about 90% recorded once. The cohort comprised adults aged 18 to 89 years residing in approximately 25 US areas. Donors were grouped by their self-reported clinical history. J gave up 4 bases and V 3 bases, and 5 bases lay outside the gene matches. Per germline, CDR1 SGHTS and CDR2 YDEGEE. The CDR3 length is 15 residues.

The receptor comes from a woman aged 25 to 39 who had been exposed to COVID-19. The chain has TRBV5-8 and TRBJ2-3; 10 bases match TRBD1. Sample: PBMCs or T cells enriched from blood (not recorded which). The CDR3 DNA reads TGTGCCAGCAGCTCCGACAGGGGGCGCCCAGATACGCAGTATTTT. Translating it yields CASSSDRGRPDTQYF.